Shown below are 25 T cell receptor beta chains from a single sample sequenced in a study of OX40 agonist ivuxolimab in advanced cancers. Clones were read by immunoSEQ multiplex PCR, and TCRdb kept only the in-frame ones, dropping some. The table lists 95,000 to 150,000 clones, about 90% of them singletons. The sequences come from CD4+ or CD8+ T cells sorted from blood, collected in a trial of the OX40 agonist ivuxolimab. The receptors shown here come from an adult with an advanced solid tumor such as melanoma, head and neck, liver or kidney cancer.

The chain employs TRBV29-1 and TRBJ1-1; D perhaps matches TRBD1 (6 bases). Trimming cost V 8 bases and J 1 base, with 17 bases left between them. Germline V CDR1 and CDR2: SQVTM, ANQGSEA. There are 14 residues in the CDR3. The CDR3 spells CSSGGARANTEAFF. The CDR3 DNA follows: TGCAGCTCTGGGGGGGCGCGGGCGAACACTGAAGCTTTCTTT.

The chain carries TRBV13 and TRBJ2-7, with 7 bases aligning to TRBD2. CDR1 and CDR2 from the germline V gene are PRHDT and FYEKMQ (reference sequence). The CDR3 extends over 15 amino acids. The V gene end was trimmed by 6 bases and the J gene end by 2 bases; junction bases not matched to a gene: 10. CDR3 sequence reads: CASSYGRERPYEQYF. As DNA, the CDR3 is TGTGCCAGCAGTTACGGGCGGGAGCGACCCTACGAGCAGTACTTC.

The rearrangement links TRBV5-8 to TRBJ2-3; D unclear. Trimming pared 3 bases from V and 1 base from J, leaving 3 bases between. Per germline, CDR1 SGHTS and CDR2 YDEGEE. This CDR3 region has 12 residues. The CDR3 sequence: CASSSRTDTQYF. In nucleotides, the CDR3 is TGTGCCAGCAGCTCCCGCACAGATACGCAGTATTTT.

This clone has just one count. The CDR3 here is CASSQVGGFSGNTIYF. CDR3 DNA sequence: TGTGCCAGCAGCCAAGTGGGGGGTTTCTCTGGAAACACCATATATTTT. The gene calls are TRBV4-2 and TRBJ1-3; tentatively, D is TRBD1 (5 bases). V lost 1 base and J 0 bases, leaving 10 bases between the germline ends. The CDR3 extends over 16 amino acids. The germline CDR1 and CDR2 sequences are LGHNA and YNFKEQ.

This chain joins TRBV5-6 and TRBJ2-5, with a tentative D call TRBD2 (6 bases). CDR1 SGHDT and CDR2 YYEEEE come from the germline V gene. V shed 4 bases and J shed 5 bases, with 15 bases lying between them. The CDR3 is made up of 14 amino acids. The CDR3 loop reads CASSRGTLGETQYF. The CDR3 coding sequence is TGTGCCAGCAGCCGCGGGACTCTTGGGGAGACCCAGTACTTC.

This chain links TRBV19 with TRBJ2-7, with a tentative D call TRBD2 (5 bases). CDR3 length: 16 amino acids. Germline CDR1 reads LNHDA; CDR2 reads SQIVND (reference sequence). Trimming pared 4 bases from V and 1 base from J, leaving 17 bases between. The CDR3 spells CASSSLMSGPSYEQYF. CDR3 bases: TGTGCCAGTAGTAGTCTTATGAGCGGACCGTCCTACGAGCAGTACTTC.

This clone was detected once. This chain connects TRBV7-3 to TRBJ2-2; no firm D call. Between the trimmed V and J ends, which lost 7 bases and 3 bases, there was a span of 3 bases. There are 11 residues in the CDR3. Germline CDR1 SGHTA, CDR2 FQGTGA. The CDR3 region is CASTDTGELFF. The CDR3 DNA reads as TGTGCCAGCACCGACACCGGGGAGCTGTTTTTT.

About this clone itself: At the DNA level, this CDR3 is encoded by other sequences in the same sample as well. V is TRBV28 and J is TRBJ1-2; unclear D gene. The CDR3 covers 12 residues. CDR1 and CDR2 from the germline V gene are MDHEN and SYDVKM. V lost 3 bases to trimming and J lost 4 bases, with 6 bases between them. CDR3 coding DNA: TGTGCCAGCAGTTTCCGGGTCTATGGCTACACCTTC. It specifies CASSFRVYGYTF.

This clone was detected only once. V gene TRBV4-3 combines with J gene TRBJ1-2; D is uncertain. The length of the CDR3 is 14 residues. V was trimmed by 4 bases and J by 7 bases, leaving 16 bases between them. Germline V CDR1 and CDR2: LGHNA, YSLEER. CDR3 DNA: TGCGCCAGCAGCCTTCTTGGTGGGAGTGGTGGCTACACCTTC. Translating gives CASSLLGGSGGYTF.

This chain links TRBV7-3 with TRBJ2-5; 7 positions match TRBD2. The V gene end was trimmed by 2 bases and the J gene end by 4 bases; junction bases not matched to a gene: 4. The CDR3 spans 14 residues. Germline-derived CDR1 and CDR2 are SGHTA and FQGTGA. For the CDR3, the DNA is TGTGCCAGCAGCTTAGCGGGAGCATCAGAGACCCAGTACTTC. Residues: CASSLAGASETQYF.

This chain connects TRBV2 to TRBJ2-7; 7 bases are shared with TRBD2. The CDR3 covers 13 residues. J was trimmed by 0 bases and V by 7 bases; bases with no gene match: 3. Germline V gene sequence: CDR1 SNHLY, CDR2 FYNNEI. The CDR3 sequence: CASNGGSSYEQYF. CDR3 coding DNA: TGTGCCAGCAATGGCGGGAGCTCCTACGAGCAGTACTTC.

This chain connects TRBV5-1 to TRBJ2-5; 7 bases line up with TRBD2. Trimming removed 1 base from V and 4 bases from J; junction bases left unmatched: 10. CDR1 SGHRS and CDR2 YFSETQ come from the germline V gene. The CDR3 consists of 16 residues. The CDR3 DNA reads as TGCGCCAGCAGCTTGTTCGGGGGGATGAGGGGAGAGACCCAGTACTTC. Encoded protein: CASSLFGGMRGETQYF.

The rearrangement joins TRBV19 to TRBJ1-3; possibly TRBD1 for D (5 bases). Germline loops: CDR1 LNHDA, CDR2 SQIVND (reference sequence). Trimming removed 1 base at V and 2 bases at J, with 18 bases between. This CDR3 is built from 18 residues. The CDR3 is CASSIVYDSRSAGNTIYF. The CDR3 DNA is TGTGCCAGTAGTATAGTATACGACAGCCGTTCGGCTGGAAACACCATATATTTT.

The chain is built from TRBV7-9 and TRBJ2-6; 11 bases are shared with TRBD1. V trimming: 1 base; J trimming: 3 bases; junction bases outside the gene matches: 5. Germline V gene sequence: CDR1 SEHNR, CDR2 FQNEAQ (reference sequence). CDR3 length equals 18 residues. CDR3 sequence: CASSLDGQGAGGANVLTF. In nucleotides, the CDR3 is TGTGCCAGCAGCTTAGACGGACAGGGGGCTGGTGGGGCCAACGTCCTGACTTTC.

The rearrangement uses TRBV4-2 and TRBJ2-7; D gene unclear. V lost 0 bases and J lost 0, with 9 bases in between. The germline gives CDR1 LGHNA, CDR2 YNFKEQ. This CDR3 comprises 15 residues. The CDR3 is CASSQEKGFSYEQYF. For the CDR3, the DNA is TGTGCCAGCAGCCAAGAAAAGGGTTTCTCCTACGAGCAGTACTTC.

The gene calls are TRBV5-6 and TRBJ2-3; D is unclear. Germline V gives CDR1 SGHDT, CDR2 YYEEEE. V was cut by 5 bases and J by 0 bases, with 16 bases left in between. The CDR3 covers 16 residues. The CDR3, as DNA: TGTGCCAGCAGAACGCCGACGACCTCTAGCACAGATACGCAGTATTTT. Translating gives CASRTPTTSSTDTQYF.

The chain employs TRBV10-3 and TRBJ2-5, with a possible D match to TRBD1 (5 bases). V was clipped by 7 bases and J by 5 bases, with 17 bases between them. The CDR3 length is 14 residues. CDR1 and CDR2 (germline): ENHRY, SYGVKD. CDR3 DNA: TGTGCCATCAAAAATCAGGGTTCCGGGGAGACCCAGTACTTC. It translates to CAIKNQGSGETQYF.

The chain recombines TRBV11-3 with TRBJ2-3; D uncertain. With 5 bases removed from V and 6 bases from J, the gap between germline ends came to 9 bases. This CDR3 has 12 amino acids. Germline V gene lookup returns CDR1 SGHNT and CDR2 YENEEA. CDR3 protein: CASSPARDTQYF. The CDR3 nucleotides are TGTGCCAGCAGCCCGGCAAGGGATACGCAGTATTTT.

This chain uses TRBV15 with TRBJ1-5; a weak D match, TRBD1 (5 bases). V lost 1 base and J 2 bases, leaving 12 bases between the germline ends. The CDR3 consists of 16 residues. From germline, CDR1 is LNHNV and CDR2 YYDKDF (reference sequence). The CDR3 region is CATSRGQGRGNQPQHF. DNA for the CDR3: TGTGCCACCAGCAGAGGCCAGGGACGGGGCAATCAGCCCCAGCATTTT. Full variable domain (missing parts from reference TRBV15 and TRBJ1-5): DAMVIQNPRYQVTQFGKPVTLSCSQTLNHNVMYWYQQKSSQAPKLLFHYYDKDFNNEADTPDNFQSRRPNTSFCFLDIRSPGLGDTAMYLCATSRGQGRGNQPQHFGDGTRLSIL.

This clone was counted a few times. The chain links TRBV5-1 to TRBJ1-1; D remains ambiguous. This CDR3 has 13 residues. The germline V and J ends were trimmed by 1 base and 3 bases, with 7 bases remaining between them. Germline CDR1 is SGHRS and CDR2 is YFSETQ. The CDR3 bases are TGCGCCAGCAGCTTGCGGGGTGACACTGAAGCTTTCTTT. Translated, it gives CASSLRGDTEAFF.

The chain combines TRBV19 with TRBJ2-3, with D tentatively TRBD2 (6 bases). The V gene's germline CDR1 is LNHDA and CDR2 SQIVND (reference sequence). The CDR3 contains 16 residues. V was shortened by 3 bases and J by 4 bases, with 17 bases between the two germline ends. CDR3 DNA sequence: TGTGCCAGTAGTATGGGGGGAAGGGGACTCGCAGATACGCAGTATTTT. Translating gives CASSMGGRGLADTQYF.

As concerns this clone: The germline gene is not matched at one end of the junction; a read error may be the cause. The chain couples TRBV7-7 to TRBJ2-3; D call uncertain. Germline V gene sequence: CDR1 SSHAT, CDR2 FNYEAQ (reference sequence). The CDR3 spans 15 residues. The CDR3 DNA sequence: TGTGCTAGCAGCTTTACAAGCGCGGACACAGATACGCAGTATTTT. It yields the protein CASSFTSADTDTQYF.

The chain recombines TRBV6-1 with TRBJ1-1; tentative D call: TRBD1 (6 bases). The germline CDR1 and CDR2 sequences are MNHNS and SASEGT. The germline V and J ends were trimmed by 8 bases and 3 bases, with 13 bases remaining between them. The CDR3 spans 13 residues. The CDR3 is CASGRAGDTEAFF. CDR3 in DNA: TGTGCCAGCGGGAGGGCAGGGGACACTGAAGCTTTCTTT.

CDR3 sequence reads: CASRGQETQYF. Written as DNA, the CDR3 is TGTGCCAGCAGGGGTCAAGAGACCCAGTACTTC. This chain connects TRBV27 to TRBJ2-5; unclear D gene. The CDR3 consists of 11 residues. V lost 6 bases and J lost 2, with 4 bases in between. CDR1 is MNHEY and CDR2 is SMNVEV in the germline V gene (reference sequence).

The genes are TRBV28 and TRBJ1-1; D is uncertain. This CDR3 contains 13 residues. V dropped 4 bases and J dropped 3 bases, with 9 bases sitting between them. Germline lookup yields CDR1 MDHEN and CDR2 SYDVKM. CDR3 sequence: CASSYTRDTEAFF. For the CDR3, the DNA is TGTGCCAGCAGTTACACTCGGGACACTGAAGCTTTCTTT.